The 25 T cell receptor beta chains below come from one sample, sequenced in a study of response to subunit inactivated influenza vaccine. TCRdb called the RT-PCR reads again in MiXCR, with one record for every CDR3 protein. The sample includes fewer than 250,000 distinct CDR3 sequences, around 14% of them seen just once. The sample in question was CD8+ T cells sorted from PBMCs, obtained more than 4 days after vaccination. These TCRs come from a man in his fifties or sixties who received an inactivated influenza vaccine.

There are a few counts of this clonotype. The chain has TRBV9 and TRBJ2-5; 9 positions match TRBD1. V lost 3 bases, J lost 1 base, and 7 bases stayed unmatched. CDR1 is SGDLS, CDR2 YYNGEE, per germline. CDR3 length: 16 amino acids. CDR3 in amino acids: CASSGDHRGPQETQYF. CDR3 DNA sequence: TGTGCCAGCAGCGGAGATCACAGGGGGCCCCAAGAGACCCAGTACTTC.

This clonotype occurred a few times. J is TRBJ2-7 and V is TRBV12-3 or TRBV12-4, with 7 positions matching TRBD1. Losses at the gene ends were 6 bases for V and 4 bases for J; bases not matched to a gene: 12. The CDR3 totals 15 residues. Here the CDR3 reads CASSPQGQPIYEQYF. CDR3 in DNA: TGTGCCAGCAGCCCCCAGGGACAGCCGATATACGAGCAGTACTTC.

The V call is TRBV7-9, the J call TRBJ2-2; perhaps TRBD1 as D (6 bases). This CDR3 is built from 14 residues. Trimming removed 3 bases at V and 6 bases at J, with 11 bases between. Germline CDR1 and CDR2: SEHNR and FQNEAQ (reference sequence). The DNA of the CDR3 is TGTGCCAGCAGCTTCCGGGACAACCCCGGGGAGCTGTTTTTT. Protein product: CASSFRDNPGELFF.

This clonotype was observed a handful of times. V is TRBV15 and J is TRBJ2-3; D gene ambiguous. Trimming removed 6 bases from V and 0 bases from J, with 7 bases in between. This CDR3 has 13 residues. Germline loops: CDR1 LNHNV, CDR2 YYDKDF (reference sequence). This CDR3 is CATRPTSTDTQYF. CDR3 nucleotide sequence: TGTGCCACCAGACCAACTAGCACAGATACGCAGTATTTT.

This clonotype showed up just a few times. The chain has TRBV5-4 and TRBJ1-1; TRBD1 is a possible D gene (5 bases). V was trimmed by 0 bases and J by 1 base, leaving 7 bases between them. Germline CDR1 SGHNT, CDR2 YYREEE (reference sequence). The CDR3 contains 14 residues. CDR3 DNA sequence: TGTGCCAGCAGCTTGGAAAGGGGGAACACTGAAGCTTTCTTT. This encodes CASSLERGNTEAFF.

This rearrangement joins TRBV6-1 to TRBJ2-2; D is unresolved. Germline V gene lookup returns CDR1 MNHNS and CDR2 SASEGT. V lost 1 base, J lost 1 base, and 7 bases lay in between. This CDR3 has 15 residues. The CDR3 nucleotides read TGTGCCAGCAGTGAAGTGCTAAGGAACACCGGGGAGCTGTTTTTT. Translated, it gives CASSEVLRNTGELFF.

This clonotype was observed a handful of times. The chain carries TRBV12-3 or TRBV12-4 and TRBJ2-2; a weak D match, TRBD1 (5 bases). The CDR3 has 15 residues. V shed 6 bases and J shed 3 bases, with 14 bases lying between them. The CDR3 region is CASREGAWDTGELFF. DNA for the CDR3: TGTGCCAGCAGGGAAGGGGCCTGGGACACCGGGGAGCTGTTTTTT.

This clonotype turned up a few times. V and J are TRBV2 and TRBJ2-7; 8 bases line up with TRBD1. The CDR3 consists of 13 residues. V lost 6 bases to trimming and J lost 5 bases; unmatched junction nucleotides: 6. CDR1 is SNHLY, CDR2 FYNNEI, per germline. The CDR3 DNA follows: TGTGCCAGCAGGACCCCGACAGGGGACGAGCAGTACTTC. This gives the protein CASRTPTGDEQYF.

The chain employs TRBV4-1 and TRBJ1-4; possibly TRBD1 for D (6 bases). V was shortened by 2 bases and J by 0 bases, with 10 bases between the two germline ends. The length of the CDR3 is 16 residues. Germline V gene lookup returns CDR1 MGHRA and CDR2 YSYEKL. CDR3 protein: CASSQQGRTTNEKLFF. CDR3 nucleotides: TGCGCCAGCAGCCAACAGGGGAGGACAACTAATGAAAAACTGTTTTTT.

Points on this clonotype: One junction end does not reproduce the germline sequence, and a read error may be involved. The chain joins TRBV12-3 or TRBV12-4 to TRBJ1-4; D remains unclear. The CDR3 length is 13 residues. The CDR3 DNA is TGTTCCAGCAGTCCTGCAACTAATGAAAAACTGTTTTTT. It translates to CSSSPATNEKLFF.

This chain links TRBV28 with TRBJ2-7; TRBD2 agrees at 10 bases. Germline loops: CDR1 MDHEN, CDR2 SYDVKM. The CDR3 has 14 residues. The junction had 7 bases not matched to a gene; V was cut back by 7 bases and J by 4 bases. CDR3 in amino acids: CASKKTSGIYEQYF. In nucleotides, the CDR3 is TGTGCCAGCAAAAAAACTAGCGGGATTTACGAGCAGTACTTC.

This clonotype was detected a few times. The CDR3, as DNA: TGCGCCAGCAGCCAAGTGGCAGGGCTTCCTAACTATGGCTACACCTTC. It specifies CASSQVAGLPNYGYTF. The chain is built from TRBV4-1 and TRBJ1-2; D is perhaps TRBD1 (5 bases). Germline CDR1 and CDR2: MGHRA and YSYEKL. V lost 1 base and J 0 bases, leaving 12 bases between the germline ends. CDR3 size: 16 residues.

The CDR3 spells CSAPLWAVGSYEQYF. The DNA of the CDR3 is TGCAGTGCTCCCCTATGGGCGGTTGGGAGTTACGAGCAGTACTTC. The chain recombines TRBV20-1 with TRBJ2-7, with D tentatively TRBD2 (5 bases). Trimming took off 5 bases at V and 4 bases at J, with 21 bases between the two ends. The CDR3 is 15 amino acids. CDR1 is DFQATT and CDR2 is SNEGSKA in the germline V gene (reference sequence).

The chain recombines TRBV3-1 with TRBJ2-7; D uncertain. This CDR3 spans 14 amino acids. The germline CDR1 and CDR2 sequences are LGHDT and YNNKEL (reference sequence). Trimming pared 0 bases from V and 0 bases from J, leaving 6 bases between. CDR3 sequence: CASSQDYNSYEQYF. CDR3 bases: TGTGCCAGCAGCCAAGATTACAACTCCTACGAGCAGTACTTC.

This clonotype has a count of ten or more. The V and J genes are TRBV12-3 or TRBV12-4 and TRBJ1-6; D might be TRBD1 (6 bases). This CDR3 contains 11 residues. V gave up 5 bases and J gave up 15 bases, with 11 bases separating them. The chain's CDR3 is CASSPDSRLHF. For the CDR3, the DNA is TGTGCCAGCAGTCCGGACAGTCGCCTCCACTTT.

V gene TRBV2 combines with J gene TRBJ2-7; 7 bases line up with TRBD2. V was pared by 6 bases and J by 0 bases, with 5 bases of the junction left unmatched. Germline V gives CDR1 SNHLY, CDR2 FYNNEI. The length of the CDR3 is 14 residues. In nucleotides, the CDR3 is TGTGCCAGCAGGTGGGGGGGTAGCTCCTACGAGCAGTACTTC. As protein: CASRWGGSSYEQYF.

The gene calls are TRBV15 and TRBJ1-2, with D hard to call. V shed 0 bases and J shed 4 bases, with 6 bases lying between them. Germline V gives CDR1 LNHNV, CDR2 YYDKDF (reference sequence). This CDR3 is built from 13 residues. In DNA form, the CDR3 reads TGTGCCACCAGCAGAGATGGCAGCTATGGCTACACCTTC. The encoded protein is CATSRDGSYGYTF.

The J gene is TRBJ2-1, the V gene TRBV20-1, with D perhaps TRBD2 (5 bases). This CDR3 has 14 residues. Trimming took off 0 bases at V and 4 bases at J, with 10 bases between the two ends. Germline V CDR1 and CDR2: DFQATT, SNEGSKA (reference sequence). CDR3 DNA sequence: TGCAGTGCTAGAGAACTAGGTATATACAATGAGCAGTTCTTC. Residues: CSARELGIYNEQFF.

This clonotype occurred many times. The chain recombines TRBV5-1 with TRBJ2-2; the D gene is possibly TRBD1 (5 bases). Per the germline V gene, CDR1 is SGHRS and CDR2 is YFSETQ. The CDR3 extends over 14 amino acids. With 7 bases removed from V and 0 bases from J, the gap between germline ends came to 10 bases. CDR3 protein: CASEYRSNTGELFF. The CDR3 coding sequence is TGCGCCAGCGAATACAGGTCGAACACCGGGGAGCTGTTTTTT.

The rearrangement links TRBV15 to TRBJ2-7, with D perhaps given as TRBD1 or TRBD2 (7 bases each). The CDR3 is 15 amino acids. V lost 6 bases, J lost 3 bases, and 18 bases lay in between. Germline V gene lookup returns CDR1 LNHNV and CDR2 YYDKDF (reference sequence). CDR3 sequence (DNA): TGTGCCACCAGAGGCGGGGGACAGATATACTACGAGCAGTACTTC. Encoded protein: CATRGGGQIYYEQYF.

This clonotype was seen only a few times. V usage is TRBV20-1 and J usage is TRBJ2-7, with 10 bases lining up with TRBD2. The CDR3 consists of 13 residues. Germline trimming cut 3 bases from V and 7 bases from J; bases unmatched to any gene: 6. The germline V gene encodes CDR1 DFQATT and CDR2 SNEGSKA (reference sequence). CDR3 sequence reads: CSARFSGRREQYF. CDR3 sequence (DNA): TGCAGTGCTAGGTTTAGCGGGAGGCGTGAGCAGTACTTC.

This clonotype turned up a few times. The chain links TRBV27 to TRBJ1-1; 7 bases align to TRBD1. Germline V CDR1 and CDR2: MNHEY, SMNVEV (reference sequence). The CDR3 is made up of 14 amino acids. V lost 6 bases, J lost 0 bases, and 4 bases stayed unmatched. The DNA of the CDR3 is TGTGCCAGCAGACGACAGGGATTGAACACTGAAGCTTTCTTT. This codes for CASRRQGLNTEAFF.

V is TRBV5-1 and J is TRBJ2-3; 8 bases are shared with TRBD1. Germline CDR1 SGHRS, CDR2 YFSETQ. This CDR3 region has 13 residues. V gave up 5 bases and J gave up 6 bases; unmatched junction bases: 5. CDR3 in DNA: TGCGCCAGCAGTTTCGGGACAGGTGATACGCAGTATTTT. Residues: CASSFGTGDTQYF.

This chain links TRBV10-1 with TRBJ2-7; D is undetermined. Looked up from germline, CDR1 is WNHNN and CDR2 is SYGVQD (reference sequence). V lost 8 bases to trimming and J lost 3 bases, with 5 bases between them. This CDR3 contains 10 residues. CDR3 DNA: TGCGCCAGCGAGTGCTACGAGCAGTACTTC. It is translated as CASECYEQYF.

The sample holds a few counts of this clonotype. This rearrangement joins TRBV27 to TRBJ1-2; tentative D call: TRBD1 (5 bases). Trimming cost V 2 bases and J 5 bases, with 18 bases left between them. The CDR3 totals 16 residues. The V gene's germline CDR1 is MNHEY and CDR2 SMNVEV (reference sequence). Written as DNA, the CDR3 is TGTGCCAGCAGTTTAATCGCGGCGGGGACTTCGTATGGCTACACCTTC. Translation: CASSLIAAGTSYGYTF.